These T cell receptor beta chains were read from a single sample in a study of T cell changes during pregnancy in multiple sclerosis. Assay: immunoSEQ multiplex PCR; the TCRdb copy retains only in-frame clones and omits some. The table lists just under 20,000 clones, 80% to 90% of them singletons. This specimen consisted of CD8+ T cells from peripheral blood mononuclear cells, obtained in the second trimester of pregnancy. The source of these receptors is a female donor in good health, enrolled as a control in a pregnancy study. The CDR3 runs from the conserved cysteine through the conserved F or W. The D gene is left open where the match is weak. Clone size is given for some rows only: seen once, a few or many times, or a class if the clone is expanded.

J	D	size	V	DNA	CDR3
TRBJ2-5	-	-	TRBV21-1	TGTGCCAGCAGCAAAGAGGAGACAGAAATCCAAGAGACCCAGTACTTC	CASSKEETEIQETQYF
TRBJ2-7	-	-	TRBV6-1	TGTGCCACCCGCCAAGCGGAATACTACGAGCAGTACTTC	CATRQAEYYEQYF
TRBJ1-1	TRBD1	-	TRBV5-1	TGCGCCAGCAGCGAGACAGGGGGGACTGAAGCTTTCTTT	CASSETGGTEAFF
TRBJ2-3	TRBD2	-	TRBV6-4	TGTGCCAGCAGTGACTCAGCTAGCGGGGGCACAGATACGCAGTATTTT	CASSDSASGGTDTQYF
TRBJ1-1	-	medium-sized	TRBV29-1	TGCAGCGTGCAGGTTGCTGAAGCTTTCTTT	CSVQVAEAFF
TRBJ2-7	-	-	TRBV28	TGTGCCAGCAGCCTCGGGACCTACGAGCAGTACTTC	CASSLGTYEQYF
TRBJ2-1	-	-	TRBV6-4	TGTGCCAGCGCCCGGGACTCCGCAAATGAGCAGTTCTTC	CASARDSANEQFF
TRBJ1-1	TRBD1	-	TRBV7-9	TGTGCCAGCAGCGGCTTCAGGGGGCTGGGCACTGAAGCTTTCTTT	CASSGFRGLGTEAFF
TRBJ2-1	TRBD2	-	TRBV5-6	TGTGCCAGCAGCAACCAAACGGGGGGGCCGGTGGGTGAGCAGTTCTTC	CASSNQTGGPVGEQFF
TRBJ2-4	-	-	TRBV5-4	TGTGCCAGCAGCTTCCGGGAAGGTTCAAACATTCAGTACTTC	CASSFREGSNIQYF
TRBJ2-7	-	-	TRBV7-9	TGTGCCAGCAGCTTAGGTGTGGACATCCGCGAGCAGTACTTC	CASSLGVDIREQYF
TRBJ1-2	-	-	TRBV19	TGTGCCAGTTCCCCCAGCAGGAGGGTGGATGGCTACACCTTC	CASSPSRRVDGYTF
TRBJ1-1	-	-	TRBV7-2	TGTGCCAGCAGCACCCACAGGGAAGGAGCTCAAGCTTTCTTT	CASSTHREGAQAFF
TRBJ1-1	TRBD1	-	TRBV10-3	TGTGCCATCAGGAACAGGGGCTTCATGAACACTGAAGCTTTCTTT	CAIRNRGFMNTEAFF
TRBJ2-7	TRBD1	-	TRBV13	TGTGCCAGCAGCTACGGGACAGGGGCTTACGAGCAGTACTTC	CASSYGTGAYEQYF
TRBJ2-3	TRBD2	-	TRBV27	TGTGCCAGCAGTCCCCTAGCGGGAGTTTGGAATACGCAGTATTTT	CASSPLAGVWNTQYF
TRBJ2-7	TRBD2	-	TRBV7-9	TGTGCCAGCAGCCCACGCCAATCTAGCGGGACCTACGAGCAGTACTTC	CASSPRQSSGTYEQYF
TRBJ2-2	-	-	TRBV18	TGTGCCAGCTCACCAACCCCCCAAGCGGGCAAGCGAGCCGGGGAGCTGTTTTTT	CASSPTPQAGKRAGELFF
TRBJ2-7	-	-	TRBV2	TGTGCCAGCAGTGATTACGGCTACGAGCAGTACTTC	CASSDYGYEQYF
TRBJ2-7	TRBD2	-	TRBV5-4	TGTGCCAGCAGCTTTTGGACTAGCGTGGACGAGCAGTACTTC	CASSFWTSVDEQYF
TRBJ1-1	TRBD1	-	TRBV19	TGTGCCAGTAGACCAGGGGGCTGGACTGAAGCTTTCTTT	CASRPGGWTEAFF
TRBJ2-7	-	-	TRBV5-1	TGCGCCAGCAGCTTGGGGGGCGGCTACGAGCAGTACTTC	CASSLGGGYEQYF
TRBJ1-1	TRBD1	-	TRBV7-9	TGTGCCAGCAGCCGGGACAGGGGGTTCGCTGAAGCTTTCTTT	CASSRDRGFAEAFF
TRBJ2-1	-	-	TRBV29-1	TGCAGCGTTACTAGAAATGAGCAGTTCTTC	CSVTRNEQFF
TRBJ2-1	-	-	TRBV19	TGTGCCAGTAGTATAGACGGGGGAAGGATGGATGAGCAGTTCTTC	CASSIDGGRMDEQFF
TRBJ1-2	TRBD1	-	TRBV5-1	TGCGCCAGCAGCTTGGACAGGGGGATGGGCTACACCTTC	CASSLDRGMGYTF
TRBJ2-1	TRBD2	-	TRBV7-3	TGTGCCAGCAGCTTAAGCGCTAGCGGGTACAATGAGCAGTTCTTC	CASSLSASGYNEQFF
TRBJ1-1	-	-	TRBV5-5	TGTGCCAGCAGCTCAACTCGTATGGGGCCCGAAGCTTTCTTT	CASSSTRMGPEAFF
TRBJ1-5	-	-	TRBV4-1	TGCGCCAGCAGCCAAGATAACCAGGGTGGGCAGCCCCAGCATTTT	CASSQDNQGGQPQHF
TRBJ2-6	-	-	TRBV19	TGTGCCAGTAGTATGCGGGACAGAGGGGCCGGGGCCAACGTCCTGACTTTC	CASSMRDRGAGANVLTF
TRBJ1-2	-	-	TRBV28	TGTGCCAGCAGTTCCCCCGACAATCACTATGGCTACACCTTC	CASSSPDNHYGYTF
TRBJ2-7	-	-	TRBV5-4	TGTGCCAGCAGCTTGGGCGGCCCCTCCTACGAGCAGTACTTC	CASSLGGPSYEQYF
TRBJ2-1	TRBD2	once	TRBV7-8	TGTGCCAGCAGCTCCCCGGGACTAGCGGGGGGGAGTATCTTC	CASSSPGLAGGSIF
TRBJ1-1	TRBD1	-	TRBV6-1	TGTGCCAGTCGGACAGGGAGGAACACTGAAGCTTTCTTT	CASRTGRNTEAFF
TRBJ2-1	-	-	TRBV1	TGCACCAGCAGCCAAGTCCCGCCGTTGGTAGCGGGGGGTCCCGGTGAGCAGTTCTTC	CTSSQVPPLVAGGPGEQFF
TRBJ1-5	-	once	TRBV28	TGTGCCAGCAGTTTGAGCCAGCCCCAGCATTTT	CASSLSQPQHF
TRBJ2-1	TRBD2	once	TRBV18	TGTGCCAGCTCAAGTGAGCGGGAGCGGCTTGAGCAGTTCTTC	CASSSERERLEQFF
TRBJ2-1	-	-	TRBV27	TGTGCCAGCAGTCCCAGCGCTGCCTACAATGAGCAGTTCTTC	CASSPSAAYNEQFF
TRBJ2-7	TRBD1	-	TRBV4-1	TGCGCCAGCAGCCCGGGGACAGGGGTGTCCTACGAGCAGTACTTC	CASSPGTGVSYEQYF
TRBJ2-7	-	-	TRBV27	TGTGCCAGCAGTCCCCGAGGGCAAAGCTCCTACGAGCAGTACTTC	CASSPRGQSSYEQYF
TRBJ1-4	-	-	TRBV7-9	TGTGCCAGCAGCTCTGGAGGGGGGGTTGAAAAACTGTTTTTT	CASSSGGGVEKLFF
TRBJ2-7	-	-	TRBV6-5	TGTGCCAGCAGTTACTCTAGAGCCTCGGGAGAGCAGTACTTC	CASSYSRASGEQYF
TRBJ2-1	TRBD1	few	TRBV7-6	TGTGCCAGCAGCGAAGGGGGCCACAATGAGCAGTTCTTC	CASSEGGHNEQFF
TRBJ2-7	TRBD2	once	TRBV4-1	TGCGCCAGCAGCCACTTCTCCCCTTGGACTAGCGGGATCTACGAGCAGTACTTC	CASSHFSPWTSGIYEQYF